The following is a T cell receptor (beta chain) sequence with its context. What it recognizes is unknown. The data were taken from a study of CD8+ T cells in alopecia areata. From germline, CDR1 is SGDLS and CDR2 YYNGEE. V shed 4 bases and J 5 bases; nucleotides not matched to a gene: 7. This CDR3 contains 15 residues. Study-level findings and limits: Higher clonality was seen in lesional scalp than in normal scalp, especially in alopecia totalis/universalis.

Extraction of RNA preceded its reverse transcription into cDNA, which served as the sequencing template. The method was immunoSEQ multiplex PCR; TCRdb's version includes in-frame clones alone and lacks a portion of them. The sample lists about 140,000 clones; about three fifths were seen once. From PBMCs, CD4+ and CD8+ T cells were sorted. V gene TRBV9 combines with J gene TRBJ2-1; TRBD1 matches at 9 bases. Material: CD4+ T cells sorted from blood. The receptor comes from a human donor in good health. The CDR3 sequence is CASSPTGQGNNEQFF. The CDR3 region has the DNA TGTGCCAGCAGCCCAACGGGACAGGGAAACAATGAGCAGTTCTTC.